The rows below give T cell receptor beta chains drawn from one sample of a study of blood T cell repertoires in COVID-19. The protocol was immunoSEQ multiplex PCR, while the TCRdb copy is restricted to in-frame clones and leaves out a portion. This table has hundreds of thousands of clones, about nine tenths appearing once. The specimen sequenced was peripheral blood. The receptors were gathered from a woman between 65 and 79 years old with COVID-19, enrolled during active disease. CDR3s include the opening cysteine and the closing phenylalanine or tryptophan. The D gene is left open where the match is weak. For some rows the clone size is stated as once, few or many, or as a class when expanded; others skip it.

V gene,J gene,clone size,D gene,CDR3 length,CDR3 DNA,CDR3 protein
TRBV7-9,TRBJ1-2,NA,NA,15,TGTGCCAGCAGCCAAGTGGTGGGAGTAAACTATGGCTACACCTTC,CASSQVVGVNYGYTF
TRBV3-1/TRBV3-2,TRBJ1-2,NA,TRBD1,17,TGTGCCAGCAGCCCTGACCGGGACAGGGAAGCTAACTATGGCTACACCTTC,CASSPDRDREANYGYTF
TRBV9,TRBJ2-2,NA,NA,14,TGTGCCAGCAGCACCATCTCGGGCACCGGGGAGCTGTTTTTT,CASSTISGTGELFF
TRBV7-9,TRBJ1-4,NA,NA,17,TGTGCCAGCAGCTTACAACGGACGGGGGGATTGGGTGAAAAACTGTTTTTT,CASSLQRTGGLGEKLFF
TRBV29-1,TRBJ2-2,NA,NA,15,TGCAGCGTTGGGGGCGTAGGGTCTGACACCGGGGAGCTGTTTTTT,CSVGGVGSDTGELFF
TRBV2,TRBJ2-1,once,NA,13,TGTGCCAGCAGTGGCAACAGATACAATGAGCAGTTCTTC,CASSGNRYNEQFF
TRBV28,TRBJ2-7,NA,NA,14,TGTGCCAGCAGTTCTGGGGCCCTCTCCTACGAGCAGTACTTC,CASSSGALSYEQYF
TRBV24-1,TRBJ2-7,NA,TRBD2,14,TGTGCCACCAGCCACGGGACTAGTTCCTACGAGCAGTACTTC,CATSHGTSSYEQYF
TRBV19,TRBJ1-2,NA,NA,16,TGTGCCAGTAGTATAGATCGCCGCGGAGGGGCCTATGGCTACACCTTC,CASSIDRRGGAYGYTF
TRBV7-9,TRBJ1-2,few,TRBD1,13,TGTGCCAGCAGCTTCGGGACAGGAGATGGCTACACCTTC,CASSFGTGDGYTF
TRBV6-2/TRBV6-3,TRBJ1-1,NA,NA,14,TGTGCCAGCAGTTTCAGGAGGTGGAACACTGAAGCTTTCTTT,CASSFRRWNTEAFF
TRBV6-5,TRBJ1-3,few,NA,13,TGTGCCAGCACCACTAGGGAGGGAAACACCATATATTTT,CASTTREGNTIYF
TRBV10-2,TRBJ1-2,NA,TRBD1,15,TGCGCCAGCAGTGAAATGAGCGACAGGGGTGAGGGCTACACCTTC,CASSEMSDRGEGYTF
TRBV28,TRBJ2-7,NA,NA,12,TGTGCCACTTGTGGGCAGAATAACGAGCAGTACTTC,CATCGQNNEQYF
TRBV6-5,TRBJ1-4,once,NA,15,TGTGCCAGCAGCGATAGACCGGGAGGTCCGGAAAAACTGTTTTTT,CASSDRPGGPEKLFF
TRBV5-1,TRBJ1-5,NA,TRBD1,16,TGCGCCAGCAGCCCGGGACAGGGAAATAGCAATCAGCCCCAGCATTTT,CASSPGQGNSNQPQHF
TRBV28,TRBJ1-3,NA,NA,14,TGTGCCAGCACTCCATACGGGGTTGGAAACACCATATATTTT,CASTPYGVGNTIYF
TRBV10-2,TRBJ2-7,NA,NA,15,TGCGCCAGCAGTGAGTCGGACAGTACTTCCTACGAGCAGTACTTC,CASSESDSTSYEQYF
TRBV7-9,TRBJ2-1,NA,TRBD2,17,TGTGCCAGCAACCTCCCCCCGGGACTAGCGGGGCGGAATGAGCAGTTCTTC,CASNLPPGLAGRNEQFF
TRBV6-5,TRBJ2-3,once,NA,11,TGTGCCAGCAGTTTGGGGGGTACGCAGTATTTT,CASSLGGTQYF
TRBV6-5,TRBJ1-5,NA,NA,12,TGTGCCAGCAGCACGGGTGGTCAGCCCCAGCATTTT,CASSTGGQPQHF
TRBV12-3/TRBV12-4,TRBJ1-6,NA,NA,12,TGTGCCAGCAGTTTCCCGGCGGGACCCCTCCACTTT,CASSFPAGPLHF
TRBV5-4,TRBJ1-3,NA,TRBD1,17,TGTGCCAGCAACCACCGACGACAGGGAGTTTCTGGAAACACCATATATTTT,CASNHRRQGVSGNTIYF
TRBV7-9,TRBJ1-1,NA,TRBD1,15,TGTGCCAGCAGCCCCCAGGGACAGGGGGGCGGTGAAGCTTTCTTT,CASSPQGQGGGEAFF
TRBV5-6,TRBJ1-5,NA,NA,16,TGTGCCAGCAGCTTCGGGACACTCCTTAGCAATCAGCCCCAGCATTTT,CASSFGTLLSNQPQHF
TRBV29-1,TRBJ1-6,NA,NA,13,TGCAGCGTACGGTCCCTACCGGGTTCACCCCTCCACTTT,CSVRSLPGSPLHF
TRBV19,TRBJ1-5,NA,NA,16,TGTGCCAGTACCGTATCCCCAGCAGGCTACAATCAGCCCCAGCATTTT,CASTVSPAGYNQPQHF
TRBV19,TRBJ2-7,NA,NA,13,TGTGCCAGTACGCCGGACAGTTGGGGCGAGCAGTACTTC,CASTPDSWGEQYF
TRBV11-1,TRBJ2-2,NA,NA,15,TGTGCCAGCAGCTTAGGCAGGGCGTCGACGGGGGAGCTGTTTTTT,CASSLGRASTGELFF
TRBV14,TRBJ1-5,few,TRBD1,16,TGTGCCAGCAGCCAATGGGACAGGGGGAGCAATCAGCCCCAGCATTTT,CASSQWDRGSNQPQHF
TRBV5-4,TRBJ1-1,NA,NA,14,TGTGCCAGCAGCTTGGCCACAATGAACACTGAAGCTTTCTTT,CASSLATMNTEAFF
TRBV10-3,TRBJ1-2,NA,TRBD1,15,TGTGCCATCAGTGAGTCGAGGGACAGGGGCTATGGCTACACCTTC,CAISESRDRGYGYTF
TRBV11-3,TRBJ2-7,NA,TRBD2,12,TGTGCCAGCAGCTTGGGGAGGGACGAGCAGTACTTC,CASSLGRDEQYF
TRBV7-2,TRBJ1-2,NA,NA,15,TGTGCCAGCACCAATAACCTAGCGTGGGGCTATGGCTACACCTTC,CASTNNLAWGYGYTF